This entry features one T cell receptor (beta chain) sequence. Antigen unknown. Primers included in the PCR were 60 Vbeta and 13 Jbeta primers. Using immunoSEQ multiplex PCR, the repertoire was profiled, and TCRdb retains in-frame clones only, with some absent. The table has 95,000 to 150,000 clones, approximately 65% seen once. The CDR3 totals 13 residues. Germline CDR1 reads SGHTA; CDR2 reads FQGTGA. V was cut by 3 bases and J by 8 bases, with 13 bases left in between. These data belong to a study of cytomegalovirus exposure and HLA in healthy donors. Study details: In an early release, HLA-typed donors contributed approximately 82 million unique TCR sequences. General study results and limits: Indistinguishable V segments such as TRBV6-2 and TRBV6-3 were excluded. Analyses of presence and absence presupposed an approximately uniform sequencing depth across donors. Cytomegalovirus-associated status was assigned to 164 TCR beta chains.

This receptor was obtained from a man aged 18 to 30 in good health and CMV-seronegative. This chain connects TRBV7-3 to TRBJ1-2; D possibly corresponds to TRBD1 (6 bases). Specimen: PBMCs. The chain's CDR3 is CASSFRPGDGYTF. CDR3 in DNA: TGTGCCAGCAGCTTCCGCCCAGGGGACGGCTACACCTTC.